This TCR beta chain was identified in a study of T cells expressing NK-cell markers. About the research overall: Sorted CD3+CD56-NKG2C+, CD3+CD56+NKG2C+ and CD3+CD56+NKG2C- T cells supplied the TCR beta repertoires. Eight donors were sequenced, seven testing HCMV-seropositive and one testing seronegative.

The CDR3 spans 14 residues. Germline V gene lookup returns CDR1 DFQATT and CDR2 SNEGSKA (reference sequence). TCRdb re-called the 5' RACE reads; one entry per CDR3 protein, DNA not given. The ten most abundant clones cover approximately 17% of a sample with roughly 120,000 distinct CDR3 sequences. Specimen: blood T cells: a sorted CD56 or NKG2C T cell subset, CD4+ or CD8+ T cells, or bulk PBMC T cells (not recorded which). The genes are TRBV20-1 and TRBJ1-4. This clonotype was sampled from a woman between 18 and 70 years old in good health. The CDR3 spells CSARDLQTNEKLFF.